The T cell receptor (beta chain) under discussion was sequenced for a study of vaccination effects on CD4 cells after COVID-19. Overall study findings and caveats: After vaccination of healthy people, only 1 of 255 vaccine-induced clones cross-reacted with common cold coronaviruses. Marked contraction was observed in infection-induced and vaccine-induced clones late after vaccination. Convalescent patients were scarce, and early post-infection timepoints were absent.

Trimming took 3 bases from V and 2 from J, leaving 10 bases between them. CDR1 and CDR2 from the germline V gene are KGHDR and SFDVKD. This CDR3 region has 15 residues. CD4+ T cell isolation took place after 10 days of culture. As their vaccination, participants received two doses of either BNT162b2 or mRNA-1273. Clones were sequenced by immunoSEQ multiplex PCR, and TCRdb holds only the in-frame ones, with some missing. The data hold more than 60,000 clones, with over 70% observed a single time. Worth noting for this clone: Its specificity is not known.

Sequenced material: CD4+ T cells from PBMCs cultured without peptide, taken after COVID-19 vaccination. V is TRBV24-1 and J is TRBJ2-1, with D perhaps given as TRBD1 or TRBD2 (5 bases each). The clonotype comes from a human donor who received a COVID-19 vaccine. The CDR3 sequence is CATSDHGTPYNEQFF. CDR3 nucleotide sequence: TGTGCCACCAGTGATCATGGGACCCCCTACAATGAGCAGTTCTTC.